The clone carrying this T cell receptor (beta chain) was recorded many times. The antigen is not known. The entry originates in a study of human T cells and chemical hapten exposure. Study-wide background: All through the roughly 25-week study, the scalp of each patient received diphenylcyclopropenone doses weekly.

MiXCR was run by TCRdb on the RACE reads, yielding one entry per CDR3 protein. The sample has roughly 380,000 distinct CDR3 sequences; 4% to 5.5% are singletons. The time point was: patch test 1, 2 weeks after DPC sensitization. This sample's treatment: therapeutic diphenylcyclopropenone sensitization with weekly scalp DPC. Study conclusions and caveats: Healthy people's immune response may differ from that of the donors, who had alopecia.

Germline V lookup: CDR1 SGHTA, CDR2 FQGNSA. The CDR3 length is 13 residues. The trim removed 5 bases at V and 5 bases at J, leaving 4 bases unmatched. The clonotype was recovered from a woman in her forties or fifties with alopecia areata. Some clones in this sample may be carry-over from other donors' samples. The rearrangement links TRBV7-2 to TRBJ1-1; 8 bases align to TRBD1. Source: whole blood, taken in connection with sensitization to the hapten diphenylcyclopropenone (DPC). The CDR3 nucleotides are TGTGCCAGCAGCCGGACAGGGAGGACTGAAGCTTTCTTT. It encodes CASSRTGRTEAFF.